This T cell receptor (beta chain) was sequenced during a study of T-cell reconstitution after alpha-beta-depleted transplantation in children. This clonotype has ten or more counts. This CDR3 contains 21 residues. V lost 1 base and J 0 bases, leaving 23 bases between the germline ends. Germline CDR1 and CDR2: SGHRS and YFSETQ. Unique molecular identifiers were used to barcode this TCRbeta library. TCRdb analysed the PCR reads with MiXCR anew, one entry per CDR3 protein. Of under 850,000 distinct CDR3 sequences listed, about an eighth are singletons. The sequence was collected from a girl aged 2 to 9 with congenital amegakaryocytic thrombocytopenia, due to receive a stem cell transplant. V is TRBV5-1 and J is TRBJ1-6; no reliable D call. This specimen consisted of PBMCs, obtained before TCRalphabeta/CD19-depleted stem cell transplant. The CDR3 nucleotides read TGCGCCAGCAGCTTGCAGCCGACACGGATCCCTCTTGGCTCCTATAATTCACCCCTCCACTTT. Protein: CASSLQPTRIPLGSYNSPLHF. Combining the CDR3 with reference TRBV5-1 and TRBJ1-6 gives the whole variable domain KAGVTQTPRYLIKTRGQQVTLSCSPISGHRSVSWYQQTPGQGLQFLFEYFSETQRNKGNFPGRFSGRQFSNSRSEMNVSTLELGDSALYLCASSLQPTRIPLGSYNSPLHFGNGTRLTVT.